One T cell receptor beta chain is described in this entry. Its binding antigen is unknown. No base quality information exists; no much larger clone differs at one position. The record originates from a study of CD8 T cells in Susac syndrome (dated by TCRdb to between 2018 and 2020). For the wider study: Repertoire sequencing was used to test whether CD8+ T cell activation and differentiation in Susac syndrome was antigen driven. Clonality of the CD8+ T cell repertoire was compared between more than 10 healthy donors, approximately 14 Susac syndrome patients and some 15 multiple sclerosis patients.

Summary of the overall study and its limitations: The TCR sequencing and HLA analysis was acknowledged to have included a relatively small number of individuals.

RNA was extracted with the RNeasy kit and 0.5 to 1 ug was reverse transcribed using random hexamers. TCR beta CDR3 regions were amplified with the immunoSEQ multiplex PCR assay covering 54 Vbeta and 13 Jbeta segments. PCR amplification bias was corrected by using a synthetic template baseline for primer optimization and computational correction. The paper's data handling went like this. Reads were annotated to V, D and J genes according to IMGT and were analyzed with immunoSEQ Analyzer, with only productive sequences retained. To calculate clonality, Shannon entropy was normalized by log2 of the number of productive unique sequences and then subtracted from one. Public and private clones were assessed among the 100 most prevalent clones of each patient and control. A clone was defined as Susac-specific if it was absent from the healthy and MS cohorts, from roughly 1,000 published viral clones and from other ImmuneACCESS disease sequences. Through fastp at Q25 and MiXCR, TCRdb rebuilt clones from the public reads, retaining in-frame beta chains. One record per CDR3 amino acid sequence lists the most common genes and DNA. The V and J calls shown here were made by TCRdb, not taken from the authors' results. The sample table contains about 130,000 distinct CDR3 sequences; only one count was recorded for over 80% of them. The top ten constitute around 0.49% of the sample.

V is reduced by 7 bases and J by 5 bases, leaving a spacing of 15 bases between them. The germline V gene gives CDR1 as MDHEN and CDR2 as SYDVKM. The cysteine opens and the phenylalanine closes a CDR3 of 13 amino acids. The retained sequence is limited to the CDR3, 39 bases, with the frame set at the first base. High-throughput TCR beta sequencing profiled peripheral blood CD8+ and CD4+ T cells from healthy donors, Susac syndrome patients and multiple sclerosis patients. The multiple sclerosis controls were treatment-naive patients who had stable or active relapsing-remitting disease and met the revised McDonald criteria. Bulk CD8+ and CD4+ T cells were purified magnetically by negative isolation, whereas CD8+ TEMRA cells were enriched by FACS. Blood was drawn into EDTA tubes, processed within 24 hours, and PBMCs were isolated by density gradient centrifugation. PBMCs destined for TCR sequencing were cryopreserved in liquid nitrogen and later thawed in a 37 °C water bath. A purity of at least 90% was achieved for sorted or isolated CD4+, CD8+ and CD8+ TEMRA cells.

This chain is built from TRBV28 and TRBJ2-7; a tentative D call is TRBD1 (6 bases match). This TCR was recovered from a human donor with multiple sclerosis. Material for sequencing was CD8+ T cells from PBMCs. This receptor carries the CDR3 CASTPRDINEQYF. The nucleotides are TGTGCCAGCACCCCTCGGGACATCAACGAGCAGTACTTC. The reference TRBV28 and TRBJ2-7 proteins fill in what lies around the CDR3, so the full variable domain reads DVKVTQSSRYLVKRTGEKVFLECVQDMDHENMFWYRQDPGLGLRLIYFSYDVKMKEKGDIPEGYSVSREKKERFSLILESASTNQTSMYLCASTPRDINEQYFGPGTRLTVT.